This TCR beta chain was sequenced for a study of T cells after yellow fever vaccination. Overall study results and limits: Most clones from primary vaccination were detected again post-booster (96% CD4, 88% CD8). Few clonotypes appeared in both CD4 and CD8 compartments. Any FACS-sorted repertoire could hold abundant clonotypes that contaminate it from the bulk population. A faster peak, day 5 versus 15, was reached by the weaker secondary response.

TCRdb used MiXCR to reprocess the 5' RACE reads, holding one entry per CDR3 protein. In the table there are 50,000 to 65,000 distinct CDR3 sequences, about 6.3% of which are singletons. Germline CDR1 reads SGDLS; CDR2 reads YYNGEE. The ends lost 3 bases at V and 6 bases at J; junction bases unmatched: 13. CDR3 length equals 17 residues. This clonotype appeared a few times. The clonotype originates from a man aged 18-30 years who received the YFV17D yellow fever vaccine. The chain recombines TRBV9 with TRBJ2-3; 10 nucleotides agree with TRBD2. This specimen consisted of CD8+ T cells not binding an NS4B(214-222) dextramer, sorted from PBMCs, obtained approximately 40 days after the first yellow fever vaccination. CDR3 DNA: TGTGCCAGCAGCGAAGGGGGAGCGGGGGGGCCCCTGGATACGCAGTATTTT. Protein sequence: CASSEGGAGGPLDTQYF.